Following are 4 T cell receptor beta chains from one sample sequenced in a study of identical twins. Each CDR3 protein is one row after TCRdb ran MiXCR on the 5' RACE reads. The repertoire holds approximately 600,000 distinct CDR3 sequences, with under 8.5% as singletons. This same sample was also part of a study on yellow fever vaccine responses in identical twins.

Specimen: PBMCs. The receptors were sampled from a woman under 30 in good health.

The rearrangement links TRBV12-3 or TRBV12-4 to TRBJ2-1; tentatively, D is TRBD2 (6 bases). The CDR3 extends over 16 amino acids. V gave up 4 bases and J gave up 0 bases, with 13 bases separating them. The CDR3 DNA sequence: TGTGCCAGCAGTTCCCAGGACGGGAGCTCCTACAATGAGCAGTTCTTC. This codes for CASSSQDGSSYNEQFF.

The rearrangement links TRBV20-1 to TRBJ1-1; a possible D gene is TRBD1 (5 bases). CDR1 and CDR2 from the germline V gene are DFQATT and SNEGSKA (reference sequence). The CDR3 sequence is 14 residues long. Between the trimmed V and J ends, which lost 5 bases and 6 bases, there was a span of 19 bases. Written as DNA, the CDR3 is TGCAGTGCTCGCGTGGGGGGTTCTTTAGCTGAAGCTTTCTTT. Its translation is CSARVGGSLAEAFF.

This sequence joins TRBV20-1 and TRBJ2-1; 12 nucleotides align to TRBD2. The CDR3 extends over 17 amino acids. J lost 4 bases, V lost 1 base, and 8 bases had no gene match. Germline V lookup: CDR1 DFQATT, CDR2 SNEGSKA (reference sequence). CDR3 DNA: TGCAGTGCTAGAGGCGATAGGACTAGCGGGACATACAATGAGCAGTTCTTC. Protein sequence: CSARGDRTSGTYNEQFF.

The table lists this clonotype with many counts. The chain couples TRBV29-1 to TRBJ2-2, with 8 positions matching TRBD1. The germline CDR1 and CDR2 sequences are SQVTM and ANQGSEA. This CDR3 contains 14 residues. Trimming took 6 bases from V and 7 from J; bases not matched to a gene: 10. For the CDR3, the DNA is TGCAGCGTGGTCGGGACAGGTGGAAGCGGGGAGCTGTTTTTT. Protein: CSVVGTGGSGELFF.